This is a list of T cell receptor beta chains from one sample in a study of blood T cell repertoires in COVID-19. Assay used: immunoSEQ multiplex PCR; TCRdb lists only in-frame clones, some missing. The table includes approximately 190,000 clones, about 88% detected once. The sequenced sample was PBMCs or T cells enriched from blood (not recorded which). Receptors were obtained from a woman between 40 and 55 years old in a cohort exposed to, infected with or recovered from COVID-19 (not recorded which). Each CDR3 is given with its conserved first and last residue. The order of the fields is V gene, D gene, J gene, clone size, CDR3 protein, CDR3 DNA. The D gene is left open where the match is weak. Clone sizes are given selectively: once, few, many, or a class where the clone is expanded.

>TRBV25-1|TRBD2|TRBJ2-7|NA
CASSLAGGTYEQYF
TGTGCCAGTTCCTTAGCGGGAGGGACCTACGAGCAGTACTTC
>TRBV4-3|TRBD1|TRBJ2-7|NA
CASSQDPGQGYEQYF
TGCGCCAGCAGCCAAGATCCGGGACAGGGGTACGAGCAGTACTTC
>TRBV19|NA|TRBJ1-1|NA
CASSILGGTEAFF
TGTGCCAGTAGTATACTCGGGGGCACTGAAGCTTTCTTT
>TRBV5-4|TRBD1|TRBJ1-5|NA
CASSSAGTGNRQPQHF
TGTGCCAGCAGCTCTGCCGGGACAGGTAATCGTCAGCCCCAGCATTTT
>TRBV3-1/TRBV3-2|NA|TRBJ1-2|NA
CASSQGSQSNYGYTF
TGTGCCAGCAGCCAAGGTTCCCAGTCTAACTATGGCTACACCTTC
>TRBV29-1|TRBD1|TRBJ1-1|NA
CSVEGDSNEAFF
TGCAGCGTTGAAGGGGACAGTAATGAAGCTTTCTTT
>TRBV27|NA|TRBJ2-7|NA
CASSLLGGSYEQYF
TGTGCCAGCAGTCTCCTAGGGGGCTCCTACGAGCAGTACTTC
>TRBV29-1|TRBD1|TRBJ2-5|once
CSVEAGQGWETQYF
TGCAGCGTTGAGGCGGGACAGGGCTGGGAGACCCAGTACTTC
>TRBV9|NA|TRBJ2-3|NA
CASSVGLDTQYF
TGTGCCAGCAGCGTAGGTCTGGATACGCAGTATTTT
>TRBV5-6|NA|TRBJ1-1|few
CASSFPGGNTEAFF
TGTGCCAGCAGCTTTCCGGGGGGGAACACTGAAGCTTTCTTT
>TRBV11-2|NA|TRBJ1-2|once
CASSLGSSSGYTF
TGTGCCAGCAGCCTAGGTTCTTCGAGTGGCTACACCTTC
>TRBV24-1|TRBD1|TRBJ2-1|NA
CATRGTGRDEQFF
TGTGCCACCAGGGGGACAGGGCGGGATGAGCAGTTCTTC
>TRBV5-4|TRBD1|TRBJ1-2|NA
CASSFGSTGLGGYTF
TGTGCCAGCAGCTTTGGTTCGACAGGGTTGGGTGGCTACACCTTC
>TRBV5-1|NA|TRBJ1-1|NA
CASSLQGTDTEAFF
TGCGCCAGCAGCTTACAAGGCACAGACACTGAAGCTTTCTTT
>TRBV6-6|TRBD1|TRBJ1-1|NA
CASSHQDREGPEAFF
TGTGCCAGCAGTCACCAAGACAGGGAAGGCCCTGAAGCTTTCTTT
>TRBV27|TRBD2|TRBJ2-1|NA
CASSLAGATGNEQFF
TGTGCCAGCAGCCTAGCGGGGGCGACCGGCAATGAGCAGTTCTTC
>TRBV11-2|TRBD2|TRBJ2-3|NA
CASSFPGLRKDTQYF
TGTGCCAGCAGCTTTCCGGGACTAAGAAAAGATACGCAGTATTTT
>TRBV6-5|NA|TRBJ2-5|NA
CASSRRITDQETQYF
TGTGCCAGCAGTCGACGAATAACAGACCAAGAGACCCAGTACTTC
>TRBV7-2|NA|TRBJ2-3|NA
CASSLGEGTDTQYF
TGTGCCAGCAGCTTAGGGGAGGGCACAGATACGCAGTATTTT
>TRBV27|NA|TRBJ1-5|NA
CASSIHSNQPQHF
TGTGCCAGCAGTATTCATAGCAATCAGCCCCAGCATTTT
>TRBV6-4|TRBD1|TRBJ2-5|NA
CASSDQGAETQYF
TGTGCCAGCAGTGACCAGGGGGCAGAGACCCAGTACTTC
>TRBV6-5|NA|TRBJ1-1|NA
CASSPRGGVVEAFF
TGTGCCAGCAGTCCCCGGGGGGGGGTGGTGGAAGCTTTCTTT
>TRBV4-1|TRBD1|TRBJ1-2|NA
CASSPKVGTADYTF
TGCGCCAGCAGCCCGAAGGTCGGGACAGCAGACTACACCTTC
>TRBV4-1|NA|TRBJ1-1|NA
CASSQHRSSEAFF
TGCGCCAGCAGCCAACACAGGAGTTCTGAAGCTTTCTTT
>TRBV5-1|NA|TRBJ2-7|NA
CASSFGGRGSREQYF
TGCGCCAGCAGCTTTGGTGGGCGTGGGAGTCGGGAGCAGTACTTC
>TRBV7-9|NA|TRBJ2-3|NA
CASSRDAGQGLSSGVDTQYF
TGTGCCAGCAGCCGGGATGCGGGACAGGGGCTGTCTAGCGGGGTAGATACGCAGTATTTT
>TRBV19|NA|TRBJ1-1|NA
CASSIAGAEAFF
TGTGCCAGTAGTATAGCCGGGGCTGAAGCTTTCTTT
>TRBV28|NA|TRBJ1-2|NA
CASSLPRDRQGGNGYTF
TGTGCCAGCAGTTTGCCCCGGGACCGCCAGGGAGGTAATGGCTACACCTTC
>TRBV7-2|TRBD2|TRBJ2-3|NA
CASSPGAGDTDTQYF
TGTGCCAGCAGCCCAGGAGCGGGAGACACAGATACGCAGTATTTT